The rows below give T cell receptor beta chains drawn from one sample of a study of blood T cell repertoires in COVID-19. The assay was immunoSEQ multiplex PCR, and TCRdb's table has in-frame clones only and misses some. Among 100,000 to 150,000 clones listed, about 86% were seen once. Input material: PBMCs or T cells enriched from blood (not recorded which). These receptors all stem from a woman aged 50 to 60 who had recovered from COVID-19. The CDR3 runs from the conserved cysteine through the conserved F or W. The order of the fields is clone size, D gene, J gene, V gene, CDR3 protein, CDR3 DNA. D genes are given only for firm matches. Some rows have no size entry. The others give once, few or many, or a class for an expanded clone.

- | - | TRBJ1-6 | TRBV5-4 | CASSPGGNYNSPLHF | TGTGCCAGCAGCCCCGGGGGGAACTATAATTCACCCCTCCACTTT
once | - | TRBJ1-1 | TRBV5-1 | CASSPRGGGKTEAFF | TGCGCCAGCAGCCCAAGAGGGGGTGGGAAGACTGAAGCTTTCTTT
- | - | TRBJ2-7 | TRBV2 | CAITPPETYEQYF | TGTGCCATCACTCCACCGGAGACCTACGAGCAGTACTTC
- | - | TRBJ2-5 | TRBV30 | CAWSRGGGETQYF | TGTGCCTGGAGTCGGGGAGGCGGGGAGACCCAGTACTTC
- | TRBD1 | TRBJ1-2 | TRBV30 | CAWRTGAPLHF | TGTGCCTGGAGGACAGGGGCTCCCCTACACTTC
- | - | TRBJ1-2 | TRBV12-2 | CASRFQTGLYGYTF | TGTGCAAGTCGCTTCCAGACAGGGCTCTATGGCTACACCTTC
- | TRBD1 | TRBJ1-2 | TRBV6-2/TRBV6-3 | CASSYQGQGYGYTF | TGTGCCAGCAGTTACCAGGGACAGGGCTATGGCTACACCTTC
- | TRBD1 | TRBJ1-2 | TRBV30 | CAWSVTGAGGYTF | TGTGCCTGGAGTGTAACAGGGGCGGGAGGCTACACCTTC
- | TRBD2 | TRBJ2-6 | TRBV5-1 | CASSLEGGGSGANVLTF | TGCGCCAGCAGCTTGGAGGGCGGGGGCTCTGGGGCCAACGTCCTGACTTTC
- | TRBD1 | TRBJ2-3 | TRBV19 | CASSPSWDRITDTQYF | TGTGCCAGTAGTCCCTCGTGGGACAGGATAACAGATACGCAGTATTTT
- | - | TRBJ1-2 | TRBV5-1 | CASSLGHNYGYTF | TGCGCCAGCAGCTTGGGACACAACTATGGCTACACCTTC
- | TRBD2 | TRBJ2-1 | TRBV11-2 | CASSSLLAGENEQFF | TGTGCCAGCAGCTCCTTACTAGCGGGGGAGAATGAGCAGTTCTTC
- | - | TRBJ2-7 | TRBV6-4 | CASSIGAYEQYF | TGTGCCAGCAGTATAGGGGCCTACGAGCAGTACTTC
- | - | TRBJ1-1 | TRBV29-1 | CSVEDGNTEAFF | TGCAGCGTTGAAGACGGGAACACTGAAGCTTTCTTT
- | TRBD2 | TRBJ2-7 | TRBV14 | CASSPRLAGSYEQYF | TGTGCCAGCAGCCCCCGACTAGCGGGCTCCTACGAGCAGTACTTC
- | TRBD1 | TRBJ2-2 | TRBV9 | CASSSQTGPTGELFF | TGTGCCAGCAGCTCGCAGACAGGGCCTACCGGGGAGCTGTTTTTT
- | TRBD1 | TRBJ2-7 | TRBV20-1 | CSASDRGRRAYEQYF | TGCAGTGCCAGTGACAGGGGGCGTAGGGCCTACGAGCAGTACTTC
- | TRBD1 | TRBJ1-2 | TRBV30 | CAWSRTGRTVHGYTF | TGTGCCTGGAGTCGGACAGGGAGAACGGTTCATGGCTACACCTTC
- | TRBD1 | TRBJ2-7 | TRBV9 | CASSAGTGGNYEQYF | TGTGCCAGCAGCGCCGGGACAGGGGGCAATTACGAGCAGTACTTC
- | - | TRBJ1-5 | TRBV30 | CAWSDALGPGSDQPQHF | TGTGCCTGGAGCGACGCCCTTGGTCCCGGGAGTGATCAGCCCCAGCATTTT
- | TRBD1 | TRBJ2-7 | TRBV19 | CASSTISGTGPYEQYF | TGTGCCAGTAGTACCATATCCGGGACAGGGCCCTACGAGCAGTACTTC
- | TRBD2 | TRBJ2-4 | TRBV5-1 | CASSLGTSGAKNIQYF | TGCGCCAGCAGCTTGGGGACTAGCGGGGCCAAAAACATTCAGTACTTC
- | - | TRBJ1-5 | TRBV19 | CASSIQGNNQPQHF | TGTGCCAGTAGTATTCAGGGAAACAATCAGCCCCAGCATTTT
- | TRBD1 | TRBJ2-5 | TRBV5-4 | CASSLSGGSLETQYF | TGTGCCAGCAGCTTGTCAGGGGGCTCTTTGGAGACCCAGTACTTC
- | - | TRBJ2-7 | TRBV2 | CASSGRGEQYF | TGTGCCAGCAGTGGCCGGGGGGAGCAGTACTTC
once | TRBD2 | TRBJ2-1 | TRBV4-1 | CASSQERRGGSYNEQFF | TGCGCCAGCAGCCAAGAACGGCGGGGGGGCTCCTACAATGAGCAGTTCTTC
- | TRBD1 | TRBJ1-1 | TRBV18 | CASSPVDRGGTEAFF | TGTGCCAGCTCACCAGTCGACAGGGGGGGTACTGAAGCTTTCTTT
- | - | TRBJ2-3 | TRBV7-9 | CASSLDTRPLRTDTQYF | TGTGCCAGCAGCTTGGACACTCGCCCTTTAAGGACAGATACGCAGTATTTT
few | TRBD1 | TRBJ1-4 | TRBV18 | CASSPYPGQGGEKLFF | TGTGCCAGCTCACCATACCCAGGACAGGGGGGTGAAAAACTGTTTTTT
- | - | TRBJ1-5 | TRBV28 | CASSSTHSRVLNQPQHF | TGTGCCAGCAGTTCGACTCACTCTCGGGTTTTGAATCAGCCCCAGCATTTT
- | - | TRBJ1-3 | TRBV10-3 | CAIRAGVSGNTIYF | TGTGCCATCAGGGCGGGAGTCTCTGGAAACACCATATATTTT
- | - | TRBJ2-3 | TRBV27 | CASSFADTQYF | TGTGCCAGCAGTTTCGCAGATACGCAGTATTTT
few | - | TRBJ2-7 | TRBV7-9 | CASSYNYEQYF | TGTGCCAGCAGCTACAACTACGAGCAGTACTTC
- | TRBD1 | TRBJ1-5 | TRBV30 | CAWTGGTGGNQPQHF | TGTGCCTGGACGGGGGGAACAGGGGGGAATCAGCCCCAGCATTTT
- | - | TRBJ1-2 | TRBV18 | CASSPAGAGAYGYTF | TGTGCCAGCTCACCAGCGGGGGCGGGGGCCTATGGCTACACCTTC
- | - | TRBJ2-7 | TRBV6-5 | CASRGASYEQYF | TGTGCCAGCAGAGGGGCCTCCTACGAGCAGTACTTC
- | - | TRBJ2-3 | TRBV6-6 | CASTQADTQYF | TGTGCCAGCACCCAGGCAGATACGCAGTATTTT
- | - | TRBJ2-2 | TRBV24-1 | CATSDAVLNTGELFF | TGTGCCACCAGTGATGCAGTCTTGAACACCGGGGAGCTGTTTTTT
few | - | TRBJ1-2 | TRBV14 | CASSQDQGVYGYTF | TGTGCCAGCAGCCAAGATCAGGGTGTCTATGGCTACACCTTC
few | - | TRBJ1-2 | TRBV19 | CASSIREGYTF | TGTGCCAGTAGTATTCGGGAAGGCTACACCTTC
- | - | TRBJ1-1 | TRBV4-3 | CASSQGRTDLTEAFF | TGCGCCAGCAGCCAAGGCCGGACAGACCTAACTGAAGCTTTCTTT
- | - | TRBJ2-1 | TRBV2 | CASSAVAGSYNEQFF | TGTGCCAGCAGCGCCGTGGCAGGGTCCTACAATGAGCAGTTCTTC
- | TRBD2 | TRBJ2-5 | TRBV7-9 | CASSLRGQETQYF | TGTGCCAGCAGCTTGCGGGGGCAAGAGACCCAGTACTTC
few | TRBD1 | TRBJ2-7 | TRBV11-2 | CASSFETGGLVQQYF | TGTGCCAGCAGCTTCGAGACAGGGGGCTTGGTTCAGCAGTACTTC
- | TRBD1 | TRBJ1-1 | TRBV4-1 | CASSQGQGTDEAFF | TGCGCCAGCAGCCAAGGACAGGGAACGGATGAAGCTTTCTTT
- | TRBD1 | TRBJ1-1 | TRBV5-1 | CASSPEGQHMNTEAFF | TGCGCCAGCAGCCCGGAGGGACAGCACATGAACACTGAAGCTTTCTTT
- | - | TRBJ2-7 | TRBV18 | CASSPTVPTYEQYF | TGTGCCAGCTCACCAACGGTCCCAACCTACGAGCAGTACTTC
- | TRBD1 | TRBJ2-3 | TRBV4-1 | CASSPGTVLGTDTQYF | TGCGCCAGCAGCCCAGGGACAGTCCTCGGCACAGATACGCAGTATTTT
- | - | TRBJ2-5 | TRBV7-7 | CASSLDAGEGKTQYF | TGTGCTAGCAGCTTAGATGCAGGGGAGGGAAAGACCCAGTACTTC
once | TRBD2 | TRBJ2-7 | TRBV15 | CATSRGLAGATYEQYF | TGTGCCACCAGCAGAGGACTAGCGGGGGCCACCTACGAGCAGTACTTC
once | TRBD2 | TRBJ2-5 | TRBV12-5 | CASGLVVMVDGGAETQYF | TGTGCTAGTGGTTTGGTAGTGATGGTTGACGGGGGGGCGGAGACCCAGTACTTC
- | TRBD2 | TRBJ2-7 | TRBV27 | CANTPFLAGGSYEQYF | TGTGCCAACACCCCGTTTCTAGCGGGGGGCTCCTACGAGCAGTACTTC
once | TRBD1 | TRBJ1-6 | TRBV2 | CASRNRQGVNSPLHF | TGTGCCAGCAGGAATAGACAGGGGGTTAATTCACCCCTCCACTTT